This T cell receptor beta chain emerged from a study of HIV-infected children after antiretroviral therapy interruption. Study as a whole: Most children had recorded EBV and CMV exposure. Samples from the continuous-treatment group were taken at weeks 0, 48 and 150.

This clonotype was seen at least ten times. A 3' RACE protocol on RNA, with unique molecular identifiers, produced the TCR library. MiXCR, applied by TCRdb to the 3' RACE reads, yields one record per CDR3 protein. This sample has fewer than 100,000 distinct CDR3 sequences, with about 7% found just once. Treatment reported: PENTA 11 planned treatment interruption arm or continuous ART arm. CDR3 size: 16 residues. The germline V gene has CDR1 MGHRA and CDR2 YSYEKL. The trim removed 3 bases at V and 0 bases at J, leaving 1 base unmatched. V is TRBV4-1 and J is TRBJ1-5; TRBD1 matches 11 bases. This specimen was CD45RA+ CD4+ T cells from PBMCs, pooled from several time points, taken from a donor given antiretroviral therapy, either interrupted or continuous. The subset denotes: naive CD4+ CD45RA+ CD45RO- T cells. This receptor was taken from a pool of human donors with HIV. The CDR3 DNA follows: TGCGCCAGCAGCCAGGACAGGGGGCTTAGCAATCAGCCCCAGCATTTT. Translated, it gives CASSQDRGLSNQPQHF.